The present T cell receptor beta chain was sequenced within a study of blood T cell repertoires in COVID-19. Study as a whole: Samples of COVID-19 (acute and convalescent) were obtained from the United States, Italy and Spain. PBMCs, B-cell-depleted T cells, or T cells provided the cDNA or gDNA that made up the material.

In the study's own analysis: Reference gene primers were amplified, and this amplification served to estimate nucleated cell counts. Profiled with immunoSEQ multiplex PCR; TCRdb holds only in-frame clones, not every one. V and J calls and clone size are those listed in that table; D and trimming were worked out from the DNA. The data show 140,000 to 150,000 clones, around 81% seen once. Germline assignment: CDR1 SGHRS and CDR2 YFSETQ. CDR3 size: 14 residues. Losses at the gene ends were 4 bases for V and 2 bases for J; bases not matched to a gene: 3. The source of this sequence is a woman aged 40 to 50 with active or convalescent COVID-19. The gene calls are TRBV5-1 and TRBJ1-2; TRBD1 agrees at 9 bases. The sample was peripheral blood. The DNA of the CDR3 is TGCGCCAGCAGCCCACAGGGGGCGAACTATGGCTACACCTTC. It translates to CASSPQGANYGYTF.